The clone carrying this TCR beta chain counts as medium-sized by frequency. The sample is drawn from a study of CD8 T cells in cerebrospinal fluid in Alzheimer's disease. TCRdb re-called the 10x single-cell sequencing reads, yielding one record per CDR3 amino acid sequence without DNA. The table gives roughly 1,400 distinct CDR3 sequences; the top ten clones make up 6.2% of it. This CDR3 is built from 15 residues. Every participant was in good physical condition without acute infectious disease. V and J are TRBV12-3 or TRBV12-4 and TRBJ2-1; TCRdb designates TRBD1, a call that cannot be tested without DNA. The sample was cerebrospinal fluid. This TCR was recovered from a human donor in good health. The CDR3: CASSPGTGGKDEQFF.